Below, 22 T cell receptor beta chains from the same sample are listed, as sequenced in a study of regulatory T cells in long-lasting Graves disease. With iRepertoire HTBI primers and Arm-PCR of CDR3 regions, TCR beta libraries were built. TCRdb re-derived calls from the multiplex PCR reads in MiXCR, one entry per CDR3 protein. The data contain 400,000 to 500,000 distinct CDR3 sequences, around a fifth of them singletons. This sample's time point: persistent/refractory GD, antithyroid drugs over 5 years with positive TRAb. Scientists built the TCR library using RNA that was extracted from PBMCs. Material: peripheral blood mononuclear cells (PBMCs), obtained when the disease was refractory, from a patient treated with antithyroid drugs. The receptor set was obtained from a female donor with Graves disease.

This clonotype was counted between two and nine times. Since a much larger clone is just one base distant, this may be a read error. The CDR3 sequence is CASSSAQGGYTF. CDR3 DNA: TGTGCCAGCAGCTCGGCACAGGGAGGCTACACCTTC. The chain joins TRBV7-9 to TRBJ1-2; D might be TRBD1 (6 bases). Trimming shortened V by 4 bases and J by 8 bases, and 11 bases separated the two germline ends. The CDR3 spans 12 residues. CDR1 is SEHNR and CDR2 is FQNEAQ in the germline V gene (reference sequence).

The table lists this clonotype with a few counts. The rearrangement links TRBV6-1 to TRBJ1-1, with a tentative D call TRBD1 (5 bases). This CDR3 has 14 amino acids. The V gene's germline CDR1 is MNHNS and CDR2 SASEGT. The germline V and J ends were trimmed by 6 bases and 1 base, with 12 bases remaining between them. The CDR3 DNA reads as TGTGCCAGCAGGACCGAAGGGGCGAACACTGAAGCTTTCTTT. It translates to CASRTEGANTEAFF.

CDR3 sequence (DNA): TGTGCCAGCTCGGAACGGGGGCCGGGGACTGAAGCTTTCTTT. This translates into CASSERGPGTEAFF. The rearrangement uses TRBV7-6 and TRBJ1-1; TRBD1 is a possible D gene (6 bases). CDR1 and CDR2 from the germline V gene are SGHVS and FNYEAQ. The ends were cut back, 8 bases at V and 5 bases at J, with 18 bases in the middle. CDR3 length equals 14 residues.

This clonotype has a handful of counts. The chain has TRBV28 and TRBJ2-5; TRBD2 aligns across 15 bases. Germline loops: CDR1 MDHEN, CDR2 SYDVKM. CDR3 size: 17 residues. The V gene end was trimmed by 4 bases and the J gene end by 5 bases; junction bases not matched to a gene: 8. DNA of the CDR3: TGTGCCAGCAGTTCCGGACTAGCGGGAGGGCCGGGGGAGACCCAGTACTTC. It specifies CASSSGLAGGPGETQYF.

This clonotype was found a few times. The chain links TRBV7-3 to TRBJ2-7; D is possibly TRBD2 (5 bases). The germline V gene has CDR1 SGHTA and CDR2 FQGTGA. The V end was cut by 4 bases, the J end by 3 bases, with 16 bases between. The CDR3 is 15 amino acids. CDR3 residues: CASSSPAEGIYEQYF. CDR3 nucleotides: TGTGCCAGCAGCTCCCCAGCGGAAGGCATCTACGAGCAGTACTTC.

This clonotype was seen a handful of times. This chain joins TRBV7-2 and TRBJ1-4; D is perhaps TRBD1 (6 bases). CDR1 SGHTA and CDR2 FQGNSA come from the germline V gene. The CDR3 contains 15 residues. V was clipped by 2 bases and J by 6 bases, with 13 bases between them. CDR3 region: CASSLFRGGDEKLFF. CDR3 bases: TGTGCCAGCAGCTTATTCAGGGGAGGGGATGAAAAACTGTTTTTT.

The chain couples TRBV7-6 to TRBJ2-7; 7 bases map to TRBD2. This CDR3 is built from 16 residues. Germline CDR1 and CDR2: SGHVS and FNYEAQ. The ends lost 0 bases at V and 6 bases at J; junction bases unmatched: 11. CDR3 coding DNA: TGTGCCAGCAGCTTAGCCTCGGCGGGAGCCTCTCCCGAGCAGTACTTC. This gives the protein CASSLASAGASPEQYF.

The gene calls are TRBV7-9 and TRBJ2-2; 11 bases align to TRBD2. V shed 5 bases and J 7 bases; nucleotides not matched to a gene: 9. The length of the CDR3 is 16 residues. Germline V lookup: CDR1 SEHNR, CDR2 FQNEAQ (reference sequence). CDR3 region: CASSARGTSGGGELFF. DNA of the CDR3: TGTGCCAGCAGCGCCCGGGGCACTAGCGGGGGCGGGGAGCTGTTTTTT.

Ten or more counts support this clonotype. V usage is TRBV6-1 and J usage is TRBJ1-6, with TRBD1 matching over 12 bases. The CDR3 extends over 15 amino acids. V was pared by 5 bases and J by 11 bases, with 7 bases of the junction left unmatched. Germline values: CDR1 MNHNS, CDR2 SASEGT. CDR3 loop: CASSTGQGAGTPLHF. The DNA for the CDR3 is TGTGCCAGCAGTACGGGACAGGGGGCTGGGACACCCCTCCACTTT.

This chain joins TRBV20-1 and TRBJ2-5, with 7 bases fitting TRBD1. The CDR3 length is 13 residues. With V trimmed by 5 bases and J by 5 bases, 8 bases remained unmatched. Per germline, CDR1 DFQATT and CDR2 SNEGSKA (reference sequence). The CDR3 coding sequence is TGCAGTGCTCGATGGGACAGTCGGGAGACCCAGTACTTC. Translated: CSARWDSRETQYF.

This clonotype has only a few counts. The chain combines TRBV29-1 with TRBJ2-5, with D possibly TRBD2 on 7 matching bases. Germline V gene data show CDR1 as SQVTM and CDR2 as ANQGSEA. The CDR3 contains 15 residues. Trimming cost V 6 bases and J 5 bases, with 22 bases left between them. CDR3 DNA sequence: TGCAGCGTCCTCCGCCCCGGCAGGGGAGGGGAGACCCAGTACTTC. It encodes CSVLRPGRGGETQYF.

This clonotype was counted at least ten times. DNA of the CDR3: TGTGCCAGCAGCTTGGAACCTGACGAGACCCAGTACTTC. Translating gives CASSLEPDETQYF. The chain recombines TRBV5-6 with TRBJ2-5, with D unresolved. This CDR3 has 13 amino acids. V was pared by 0 bases and J by 5 bases, with 8 bases between. Germline V gene lookup returns CDR1 SGHDT and CDR2 YYEEEE.

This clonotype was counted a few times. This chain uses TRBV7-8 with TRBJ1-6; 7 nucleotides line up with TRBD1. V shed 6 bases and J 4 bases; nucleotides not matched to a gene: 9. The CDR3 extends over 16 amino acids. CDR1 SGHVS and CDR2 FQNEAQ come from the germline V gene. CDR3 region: CASRPDPGQYNSPLHF. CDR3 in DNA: TGTGCCAGCAGGCCGGATCCGGGACAGTATAATTCACCCCTCCACTTT.

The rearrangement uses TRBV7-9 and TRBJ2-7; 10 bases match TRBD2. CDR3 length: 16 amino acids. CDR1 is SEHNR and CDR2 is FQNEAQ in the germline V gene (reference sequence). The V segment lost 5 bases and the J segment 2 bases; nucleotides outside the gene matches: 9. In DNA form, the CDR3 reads TGTGCCAGCAGCGTTCCGCCGGGACTAGCGACCTACGAGCAGTACTTC. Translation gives CASSVPPGLATYEQYF.

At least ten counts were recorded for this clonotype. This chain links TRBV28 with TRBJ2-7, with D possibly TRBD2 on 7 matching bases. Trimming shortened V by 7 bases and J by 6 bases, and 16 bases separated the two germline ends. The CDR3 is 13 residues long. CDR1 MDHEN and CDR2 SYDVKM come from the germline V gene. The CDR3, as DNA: TGTGCCAGCACCCGTCGGGGGGCCACCGAGCAGTACTTC. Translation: CASTRRGATEQYF. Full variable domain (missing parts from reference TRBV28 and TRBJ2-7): DVKVTQSSRYLVKRTGEKVFLECVQDMDHENMFWYRQDPGLGLRLIYFSYDVKMKEKGDIPEGYSVSREKKERFSLILESASTNQTSMYLCASTRRGATEQYFGPGTRLTVT.

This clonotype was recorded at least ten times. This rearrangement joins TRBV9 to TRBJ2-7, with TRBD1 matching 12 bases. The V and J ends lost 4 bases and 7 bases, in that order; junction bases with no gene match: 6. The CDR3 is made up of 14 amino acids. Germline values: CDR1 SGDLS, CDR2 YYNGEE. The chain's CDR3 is CASSPGQGAREQYF. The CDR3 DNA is TGTGCCAGCAGCCCGGGACAGGGGGCTCGTGAGCAGTACTTC.

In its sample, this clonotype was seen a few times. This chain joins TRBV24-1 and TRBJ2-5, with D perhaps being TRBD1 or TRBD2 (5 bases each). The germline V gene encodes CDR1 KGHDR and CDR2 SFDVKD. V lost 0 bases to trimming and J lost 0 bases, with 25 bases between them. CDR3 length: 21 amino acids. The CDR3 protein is CATSDLNAKGLGRQNQETQYF. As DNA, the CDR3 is TGTGCCACCAGTGATTTGAACGCGAAGGGGCTTGGGAGACAGAACCAAGAGACCCAGTACTTC.

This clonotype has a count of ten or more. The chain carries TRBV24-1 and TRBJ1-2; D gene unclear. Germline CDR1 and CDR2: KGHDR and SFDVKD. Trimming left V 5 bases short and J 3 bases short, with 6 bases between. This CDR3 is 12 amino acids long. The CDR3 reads CATSAEDYGYTF. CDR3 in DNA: TGTGCCACCAGTGCCGAGGACTATGGCTACACCTTC.

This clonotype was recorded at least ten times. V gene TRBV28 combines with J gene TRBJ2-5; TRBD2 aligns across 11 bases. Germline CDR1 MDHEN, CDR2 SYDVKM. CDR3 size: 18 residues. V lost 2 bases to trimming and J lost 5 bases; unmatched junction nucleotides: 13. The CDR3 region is CASSLSASIAGGIETQYF. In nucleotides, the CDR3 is TGTGCCAGCAGTTTAAGCGCCTCTATAGCGGGGGGGATTGAGACCCAGTACTTC.

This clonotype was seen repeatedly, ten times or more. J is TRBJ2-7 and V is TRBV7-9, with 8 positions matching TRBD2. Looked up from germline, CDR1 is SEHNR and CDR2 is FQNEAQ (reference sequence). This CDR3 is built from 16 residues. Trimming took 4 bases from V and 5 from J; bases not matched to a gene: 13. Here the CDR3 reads CASSWPRGGREDEQYF. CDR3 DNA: TGTGCCAGCAGCTGGCCCCGCGGGGGGAGGGAAGACGAGCAGTACTTC.

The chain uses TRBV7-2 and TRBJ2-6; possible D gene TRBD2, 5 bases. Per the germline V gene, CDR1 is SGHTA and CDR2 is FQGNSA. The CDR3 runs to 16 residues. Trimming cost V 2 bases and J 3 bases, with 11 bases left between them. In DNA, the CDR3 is TGTGCCAGCAGCTTAAAGGGCGCGGGTGGGGCCAACGTCCTGACTTTC. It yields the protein CASSLKGAGGANVLTF.

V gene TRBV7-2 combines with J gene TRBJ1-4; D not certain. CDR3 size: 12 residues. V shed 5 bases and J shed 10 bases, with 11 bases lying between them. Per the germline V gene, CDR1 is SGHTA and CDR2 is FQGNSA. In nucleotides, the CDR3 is TGTGCCAGCAGCCCGGGTGGGCCAAAACTGTTTTTT. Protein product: CASSPGGPKLFF.